A single T cell receptor (beta chain) is shown here with its context. This CDR3 has 12 residues. From germline, CDR1 is SEHNR and CDR2 FQNEAQ (reference sequence). V was clipped by 5 bases and J by 6 bases; unmatched bases: 4. The data belong to a study of control samples from healthy donors and cancer patients. The protocol was immunoSEQ multiplex PCR, while the TCRdb copy is restricted to in-frame clones and leaves out a portion. The table shows about 120,000 clones, with about 91% occurring only once. The clonotype was recovered from a man aged 40-49 years in good health. This chain uses TRBV7-9 with TRBJ2-7; TRBD1 matches at 7 bases. The source material was blood. The CDR3 spells CASSQNRGEQYF. The CDR3 nucleotides are TGTGCCAGCAGCCAAAACAGGGGCGAGCAGTACTTC.